This paragraph covers one T cell receptor (beta chain) sequence. Repertoires were generated with immunoSEQ multiplex PCR, while TCRdb's copy carries only in-frame clones and drops some. The table includes 150,000 to 200,000 clones, just over 90% detected once. This sample is drawn from a study of control samples from healthy donors and cancer patients. Sample: blood. This TCR came from a man younger than 45 in good health.

The CDR3 region is CASSEGTGFYNEQFF. The CDR3 coding sequence is TGTGCCAGCAGTGAAGGGACAGGGTTCTACAATGAGCAGTTCTTC. The chain joins TRBV6-1 to TRBJ2-1, with 8 bases lining up with TRBD1. With 1 base clipped from V and 3 bases from J, the junction kept 2 bases outside the gene matches. Germline V gene sequence: CDR1 MNHNS, CDR2 SASEGT. This CDR3 comprises 15 residues.